This T cell receptor (beta chain) was documented in a study of cytomegalovirus exposure and HLA in healthy donors. Findings and limits, study-wide: With high specificity and sensitivity, the classifier reportedly diagnosed cytomegalovirus status. Confirmation in vitro established that three CMV-associated chains were specific for CMV antigens.

Using immunoSEQ multiplex PCR, the repertoire was profiled, and TCRdb retains in-frame clones only, with some absent. The sample has roughly 67,000 clones, roughly nine tenths seen once; the top ten hold about 3%. Comment on this clone: The antigen remains unidentified.

The length of the CDR3 is 14 residues. CDR1 is MNHNS and CDR2 is SASEGT in the germline V gene. V was trimmed by 7 bases and J by 3 bases, leaving 15 bases between them. The sample comprised PBMCs. The rearrangement joins TRBV6-1 to TRBJ1-1, with unresolved D. This clonotype was obtained from a man between 18 and 35 years old in good health and CMV-seronegative. CDR3 sequence reads: CASTSGGLDTEAFF. The CDR3 DNA reads TGTGCCAGCACCTCCGGAGGGCTAGACACTGAAGCTTTCTTT.